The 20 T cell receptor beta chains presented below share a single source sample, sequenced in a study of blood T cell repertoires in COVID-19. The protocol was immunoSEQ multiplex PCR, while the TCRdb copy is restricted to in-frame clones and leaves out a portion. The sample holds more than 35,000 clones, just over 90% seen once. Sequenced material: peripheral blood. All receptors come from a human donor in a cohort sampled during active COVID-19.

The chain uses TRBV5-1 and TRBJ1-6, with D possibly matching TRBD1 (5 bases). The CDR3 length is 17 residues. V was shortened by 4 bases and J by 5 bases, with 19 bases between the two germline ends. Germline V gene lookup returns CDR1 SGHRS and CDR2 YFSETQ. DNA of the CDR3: TGCGCCAGCAGCCTCGGTTCAGGGAGGCCCGATAATTCACCCCTCCACTTT. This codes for CASSLGSGRPDNSPLHF.

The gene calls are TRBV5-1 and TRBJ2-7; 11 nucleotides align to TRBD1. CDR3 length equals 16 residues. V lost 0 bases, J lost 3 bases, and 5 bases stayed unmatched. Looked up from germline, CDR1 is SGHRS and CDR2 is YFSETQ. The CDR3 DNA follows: TGCGCCAGCAGCTTGGCCGCCGGGACAGGGGGCTACGAGCAGTACTTC. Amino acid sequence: CASSLAAGTGGYEQYF.

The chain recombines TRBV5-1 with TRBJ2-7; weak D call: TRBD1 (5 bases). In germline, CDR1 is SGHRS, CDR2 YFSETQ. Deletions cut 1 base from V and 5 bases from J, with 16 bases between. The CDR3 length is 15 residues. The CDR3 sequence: CASSLRVGVSHEQYF. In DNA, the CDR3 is TGCGCCAGCAGCTTGCGGGTAGGGGTGTCGCACGAGCAGTACTTC.

The chain's CDR3 is CASSPDREGSYEQYF. As DNA, the CDR3 is TGTGCCAGCAGTCCAGATCGGGAGGGCTCCTACGAGCAGTACTTC. The chain links TRBV27 to TRBJ2-7; TRBD2 matches at 8 bases. CDR1 MNHEY and CDR2 SMNVEV come from the germline V gene (reference sequence). The CDR3 covers 15 residues. V shed 5 bases and J 0 bases; nucleotides not matched to a gene: 6.

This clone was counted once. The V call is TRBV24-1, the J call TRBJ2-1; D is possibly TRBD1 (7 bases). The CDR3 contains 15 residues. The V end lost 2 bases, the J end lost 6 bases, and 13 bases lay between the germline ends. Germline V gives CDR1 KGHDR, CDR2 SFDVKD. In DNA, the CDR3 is TGTGCCACCAGTGATTACGGGCAGGGGGGCAATGAGCAGTTCTTC. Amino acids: CATSDYGQGGNEQFF.

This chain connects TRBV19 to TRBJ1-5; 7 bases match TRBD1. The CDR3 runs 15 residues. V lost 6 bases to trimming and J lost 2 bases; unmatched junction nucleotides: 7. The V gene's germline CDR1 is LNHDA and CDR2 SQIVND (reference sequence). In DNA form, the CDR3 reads TGTGCCAGTAGATACTCAGGACAGGGCAATCAGCCCCAGCATTTT. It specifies CASRYSGQGNQPQHF.

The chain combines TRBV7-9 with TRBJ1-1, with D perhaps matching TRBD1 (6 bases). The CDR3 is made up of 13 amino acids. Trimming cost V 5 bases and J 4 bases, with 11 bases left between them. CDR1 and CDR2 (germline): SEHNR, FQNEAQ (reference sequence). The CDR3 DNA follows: TGTGCCAGCAGCGAGAGGGGGGGCACTGAAGCTTTCTTT. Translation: CASSERGGTEAFF.

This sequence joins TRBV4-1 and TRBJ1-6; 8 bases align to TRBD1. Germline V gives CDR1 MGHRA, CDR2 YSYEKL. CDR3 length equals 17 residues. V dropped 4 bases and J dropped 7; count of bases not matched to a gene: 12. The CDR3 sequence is CASSPEPGQATNSPLHF. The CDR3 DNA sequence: TGCGCCAGCAGCCCCGAGCCGGGACAGGCAACGAATTCACCCCTCCACTTT.

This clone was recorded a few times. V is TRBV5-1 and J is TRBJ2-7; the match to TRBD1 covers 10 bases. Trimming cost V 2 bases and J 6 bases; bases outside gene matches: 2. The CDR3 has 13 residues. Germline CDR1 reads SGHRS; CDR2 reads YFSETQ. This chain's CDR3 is CASSLWTGGEQYF. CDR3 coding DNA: TGCGCCAGCAGCTTATGGACAGGGGGCGAGCAGTACTTC. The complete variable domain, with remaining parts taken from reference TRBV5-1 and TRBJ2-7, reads KAGVTQTPRYLIKTRGQQVTLSCSPISGHRSVSWYQQTPGQGLQFLFEYFSETQRNKGNFPGRFSGRQFSNSRSEMNVSTLELGDSALYLCASSLWTGGEQYFGPGTRLTVT.

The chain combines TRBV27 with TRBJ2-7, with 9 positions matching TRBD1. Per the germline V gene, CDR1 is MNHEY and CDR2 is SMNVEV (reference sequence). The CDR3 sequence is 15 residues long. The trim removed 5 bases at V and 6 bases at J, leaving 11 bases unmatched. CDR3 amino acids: CASSHPGQGPAEQYF. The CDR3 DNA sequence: TGTGCCAGCAGTCACCCGGGACAGGGTCCGGCCGAGCAGTACTTC.

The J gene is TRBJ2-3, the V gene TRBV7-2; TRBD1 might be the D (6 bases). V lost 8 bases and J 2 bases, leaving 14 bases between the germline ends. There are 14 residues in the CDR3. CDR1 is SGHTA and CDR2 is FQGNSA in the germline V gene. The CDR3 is CASLFDRNTDTQYF. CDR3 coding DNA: TGTGCCAGCCTCTTTGACAGGAACACAGATACGCAGTATTTT.

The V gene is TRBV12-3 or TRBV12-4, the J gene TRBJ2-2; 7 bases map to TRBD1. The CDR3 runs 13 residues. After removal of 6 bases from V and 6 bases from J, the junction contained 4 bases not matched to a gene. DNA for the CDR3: TGTGCCAGCAGCCGACAGGGAGCCGGGGAGCTGTTTTTT. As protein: CASSRQGAGELFF.

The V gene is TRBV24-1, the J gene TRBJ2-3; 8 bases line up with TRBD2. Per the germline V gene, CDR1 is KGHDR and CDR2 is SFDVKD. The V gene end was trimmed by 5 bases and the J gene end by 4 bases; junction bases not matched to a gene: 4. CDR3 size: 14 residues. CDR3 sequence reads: CATSVSSGSDTQYF. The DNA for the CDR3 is TGTGCCACCAGTGTGTCTAGCGGGTCAGATACGCAGTATTTT.

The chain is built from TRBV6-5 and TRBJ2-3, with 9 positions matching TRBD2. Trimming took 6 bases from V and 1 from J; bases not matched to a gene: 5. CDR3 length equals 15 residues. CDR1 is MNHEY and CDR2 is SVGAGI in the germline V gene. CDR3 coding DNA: TGTGCCAGCAGCCACCGGACTAGCGGCACAGATACGCAGTATTTT. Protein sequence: CASSHRTSGTDTQYF.

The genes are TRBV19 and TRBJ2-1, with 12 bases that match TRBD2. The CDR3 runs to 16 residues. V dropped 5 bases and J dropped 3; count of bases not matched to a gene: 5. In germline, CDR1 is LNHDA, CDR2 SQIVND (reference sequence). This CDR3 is CASSEPTSGSYNEQFF. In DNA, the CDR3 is TGTGCCAGTAGTGAGCCGACTAGCGGGAGCTACAATGAGCAGTTCTTC. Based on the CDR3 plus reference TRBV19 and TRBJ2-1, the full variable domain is DGGITQSPKYLFRKEGQNVTLSCEQNLNHDAMYWYRQDPGQGLRLIYYSQIVNDFQKGDIAEGYSVSREKKESFPLTVTSAQKNPTAFYLCASSEPTSGSYNEQFFGPGTRLTVL.

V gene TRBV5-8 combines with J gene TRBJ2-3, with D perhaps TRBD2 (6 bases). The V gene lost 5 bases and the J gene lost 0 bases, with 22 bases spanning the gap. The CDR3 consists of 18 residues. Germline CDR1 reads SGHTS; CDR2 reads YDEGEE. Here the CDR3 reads CASSPKGSGGGSTDTQYF. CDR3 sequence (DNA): TGTGCCAGCAGTCCCAAGGGAAGCGGCGGAGGGAGCACAGATACGCAGTATTTT.

CDR3 sequence (DNA): TGCGCCAGCAGCTTGATCGCCCAGGGAAACGGAAACACCATATATTTT. Translation gives CASSLIAQGNGNTIYF. The chain carries TRBV5-1 and TRBJ1-3; tentatively, D is TRBD1 (5 bases). Germline V gene data show CDR1 as SGHRS and CDR2 as YFSETQ. The V end lost 1 base, the J end lost 4 bases, and 15 bases lay between the germline ends. The CDR3 runs 16 residues.

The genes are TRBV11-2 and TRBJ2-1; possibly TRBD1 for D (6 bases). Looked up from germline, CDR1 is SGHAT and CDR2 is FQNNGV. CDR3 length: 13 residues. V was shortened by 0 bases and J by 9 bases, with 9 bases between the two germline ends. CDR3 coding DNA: TGTGCCAGCAGCTTAGACCGCAGGGGTGAGCAGTTCTTC. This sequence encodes CASSLDRRGEQFF.

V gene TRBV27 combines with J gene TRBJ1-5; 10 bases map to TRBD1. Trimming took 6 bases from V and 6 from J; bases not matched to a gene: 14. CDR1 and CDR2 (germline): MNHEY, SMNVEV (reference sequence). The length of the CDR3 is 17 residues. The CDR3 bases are TGTGCCAGCAGCCTGCGGCCCATGACAGGGGGCGGTCAGCCCCAGCATTTT. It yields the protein CASSLRPMTGGGQPQHF.

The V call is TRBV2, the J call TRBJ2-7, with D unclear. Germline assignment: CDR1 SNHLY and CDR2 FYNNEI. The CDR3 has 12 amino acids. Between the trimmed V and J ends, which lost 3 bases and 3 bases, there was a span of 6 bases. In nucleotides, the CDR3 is TGTGCCAGCAGTGACAGGTTCTACGAGCAGTACTTC. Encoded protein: CASSDRFYEQYF.